This is a list of T cell receptor beta chains from one sample in a study of graft-versus-host responses after intestinal transplantation. Sequencing was performed with immunoSEQ multiplex PCR; in TCRdb, only in-frame clones are kept and a portion is missing. The sample lists tens of thousands of clones, approximately 88% seen once, with 2.5% in the top ten. Their antigens are not known. The material was unstimulated CD8+ T cells sorted from spleen or lymph node cells, obtained before intestinal transplant. Receptors originate from a human donor who received an intestinal transplant. The CDR3 runs from the conserved cysteine through the conserved F or W. A D gene is named only where the DNA matches it firmly. The size entry is marked missing in some rows and otherwise reads once, few, many or a size class.

>TRBJ1-1|.|TRBV28|.
TGTGCCAGCAGTTGGGACAATACTGAAGCTTTCTTT
CASSWDNTEAFF
>TRBJ2-7|TRBD2|TRBV28|.
TGTGCCAGCAGTTTATTGGCTAGCGGGAGGGAAGGCGACTACGAGCAGTACTTC
CASSLLASGREGDYEQYF
>TRBJ2-6|TRBD1|TRBV27|.
TGTGCCAGCGCCGGACAGGGAAGGGGCCTTGGGGCCAACGTCCTGACTTTC
CASAGQGRGLGANVLTF
>TRBJ2-1|.|TRBV13|.
TGTGCCAGCAGCTCCTCGGGGTTAAGCTCCTACAATGAGCAGTTCTTC
CASSSSGLSSYNEQFF
>TRBJ2-7|.|TRBV28|.
TGTGCCAGCAGTCCGATAATGACAGGATACGAGCAGTACTTC
CASSPIMTGYEQYF
>TRBJ2-7|TRBD2|TRBV5-6|.
TGTGCCAGCAGGATATTTGGGGCGGGAGGTCCCTACGAGCAGTACTTC
CASRIFGAGGPYEQYF
>TRBJ1-5|TRBD1|TRBV7-3|.
TGTGCCAGCAGCTCCGGGACAGGGGGCATTCAGCCCCAGCATTTT
CASSSGTGGIQPQHF
>TRBJ2-1|.|TRBV19|.
TGTGCCAGTAGTATGGTGGCAGGGCGGCACAATGAGCAGTTCTTC
CASSMVAGRHNEQFF
>TRBJ1-6|.|TRBV19|.
TGTGCCAGTCAAACGGGGGGGGGTAATAATTCACCCCTCCACTTT
CASQTGGGNNSPLHF
>TRBJ2-3|.|TRBV6-5|.
TGTGCCAGCAAGTTTGTCGAGGGAGTCACAGATACGCAGTATTTT
CASKFVEGVTDTQYF
>TRBJ2-7|TRBD2|TRBV5-1|once
TGCGCCAGCAGCTTTAGCGGGAGGGGCGAGCAGTACTTC
CASSFSGRGEQYF
>TRBJ1-1|TRBD1|TRBV19|.
TGTGCCAGTAGTATAGGGGACAGGGAAGCTTTCTTT
CASSIGDREAFF
>TRBJ2-5|TRBD1|TRBV7-9|.
TGTGCCAGCAGCTCATTTCCCGGGACAGGGGAAGAGACCCAGTACTTC
CASSSFPGTGEETQYF
>TRBJ1-4|.|TRBV5-1|few
TGCGCCAGCAGCTTCAGCGATCGGGATTCAACTAATGAAAAACTGTTTTTT
CASSFSDRDSTNEKLFF
>TRBJ1-2|.|TRBV5-1|.
TGCGCCAGCAGCTCCCACAGAGAAACTAACTATGGCTACACCTTC
CASSSHRETNYGYTF
>TRBJ2-7|TRBD1|TRBV5-1|.
TGCGCCAGCAGCTTAACAGGGGGCGGATACGAGCAGTACTTC
CASSLTGGGYEQYF
>TRBJ2-2|.|TRBV6-1|.
TGTGCCAGCAGTGAAAGCCTTGGACACGGGGGAGGCGGGGAGCTGTTTTTT
CASSESLGHGGGGELFF
>TRBJ1-5|.|TRBV28|once
TGTGCCAGCAGTTTAAGACAGCCAAATAATCAGCCCCAGCATTTT
CASSLRQPNNQPQHF